This is a list of T cell receptor beta chains from one sample in a study of blood T cell repertoires in COVID-19. The repertoire was sequenced with immunoSEQ multiplex PCR; TCRdb's copy has only in-frame clones and lacks some. The sample lists more than 300,000 clones; roughly 86% were seen once. The sequencing sample was made of peripheral blood. Source of these receptors: a woman in her 70s with COVID-19, enrolled during active disease. Both conserved end residues are part of each CDR3. The D gene is left open where the match is weak. Not every row has a clone size; where given, it reads once, few, many or a size class.

- | TRBJ1-1 | - | TRBV2 | TGTGCCAGCAGTCAGACAGCAGGGATCACTGAAGCTTTCTTT | CASSQTAGITEAFF
- | TRBJ2-7 | - | TRBV18 | TGTGCCAGCTCAGTCCCCGGGACACTCTCCTACGAGCAGTACTTC | CASSVPGTLSYEQYF
- | TRBJ1-3 | - | TRBV28 | TGTGCCAGCGGTCAGGGGATGATCTCTGGAAACACCATATATTTT | CASGQGMISGNTIYF
TRBD1 | TRBJ1-2 | - | TRBV5-1 | TGCGCCAGCAGCCCTTGGTCAGGGGGCGGTAGCTATGGCTACACCTTC | CASSPWSGGGSYGYTF
- | TRBJ1-3 | - | TRBV6-1 | TGTGCCAGCAGTGACAGGGTCCCTGGAAACACCATATATTTT | CASSDRVPGNTIYF
- | TRBJ1-6 | once | TRBV3-1/TRBV3-2 | TGTGCCAGCAGCCAAGTGAGGGCCTATAATTCACCCCTCCACTTT | CASSQVRAYNSPLHF
TRBD2 | TRBJ2-4 | once | TRBV5-1 | TGCGCCAGCAGTGAGCGGGGGCAACGTCAAAACATTCAGTACTTC | CASSERGQRQNIQYF
TRBD1 | TRBJ1-6 | - | TRBV3-1/TRBV3-2 | TGTGCCAGCAGCCCGACAGGGACACGTTCACCCCTCCACTTT | CASSPTGTRSPLHF
TRBD2 | TRBJ2-3 | - | TRBV7-2 | TGTGCCAGCAGCTTAACCGGGACTAGCGGCACAGATACGCAGTATTTT | CASSLTGTSGTDTQYF
TRBD1 | TRBJ1-2 | - | TRBV23-1 | TGCGCCAGCAGACGACAGGGAACGGGTTTTGGCTACACCTTC | CASRRQGTGFGYTF
- | TRBJ2-1 | - | TRBV15 | TGTGCCACGGGGGACTCTTCTAACTACAATGAGCAGTTCTTC | CATGDSSNYNEQFF
TRBD2 | TRBJ2-1 | - | TRBV3-1/TRBV3-2 | TGTGCCAGCAGCCATTCCGGGACTAGCGGGGCCTCGTATGAGCAGTTCTTC | CASSHSGTSGASYEQFF
TRBD1 | TRBJ1-5 | - | TRBV5-1 | TGCGCCAGCAGCACCGGGACAGGGGTACAGCCCCAGCATTTT | CASSTGTGVQPQHF
TRBD2 | TRBJ2-5 | - | TRBV9 | TGTGCCAGCAGCGTAGGCGGGGGGGCCCAGGAGACCCAGTACTTC | CASSVGGGAQETQYF
TRBD2 | TRBJ2-7 | - | TRBV6-5 | TGTGCCAGCAGCCAACGACTAGCGGGGGCCTACGAGCAGTACTTC | CASSQRLAGAYEQYF
- | TRBJ1-5 | - | TRBV7-9 | TGTGCCAGCAGCTCCTCGCGGGGGCACAATCAGCCCCAGCATTTT | CASSSSRGHNQPQHF
- | TRBJ1-2 | - | TRBV30 | TGTGCCTGGAGCCCGGGACACTTCAATTTCTATGGCTACACCTTC | CAWSPGHFNFYGYTF
- | TRBJ1-1 | - | TRBV3-1/TRBV3-2 | TGTGCCAGCAGCCGTGAGGGGGTGAACACTGAAGCTTTCTTT | CASSREGVNTEAFF
- | TRBJ1-4 | - | TRBV27 | TGTGCCAGCAAAGAGGGCAGGGAGGGTGAAAAACTGTTTTTT | CASKEGREGEKLFF
TRBD2 | TRBJ2-3 | - | TRBV2 | TGTGCCAGCAGTGAAAGGTCTAGCGGGGGGGATACGCAGTATTTT | CASSERSSGGDTQYF
TRBD2 | TRBJ2-3 | - | TRBV5-1 | TGCGCCAGCAGCTTGAAAGTCCGGGGGGGCGCAGATACGCAGTATTTT | CASSLKVRGGADTQYF
- | TRBJ1-1 | - | TRBV2 | TGTGCCAGCAGTCACCTGGTAGGGGACACTGAAGCTTTCTTT | CASSHLVGDTEAFF
- | TRBJ1-2 | - | TRBV29-1 | TGCAGCGTTGAGGAGGCCTGGGCGTATGGCTACACCTTC | CSVEEAWAYGYTF
- | TRBJ1-3 | - | TRBV6-5 | TGTGCCAGCAGAAACAGCTTTTCTACTGGAAACACCATATATTTT | CASRNSFSTGNTIYF
- | TRBJ1-4 | few | TRBV5-6 | TGTGCCAGCAGCAGGATAACAGGGTACGGAACTAATGAAAAACTGTTTTTT | CASSRITGYGTNEKLFF
- | TRBJ2-2 | - | TRBV7-2 | TGTGCCAGCAGTTTTGCGGGGTCCGGGGAGCTGTTTTTT | CASSFAGSGELFF
- | TRBJ1-2 | - | TRBV30 | TGTGCCTGGAGTGTACGTCAGGGAATGGTTAACTATGGCTACACCTTC | CAWSVRQGMVNYGYTF
TRBD2 | TRBJ2-4 | - | TRBV7-2 | TGTGCCAGCAGCTTAGGAGGGGGACTAGTTGACATTCAGTACTTC | CASSLGGGLVDIQYF
TRBD1 | TRBJ2-7 | - | TRBV2 | TGTGCCAGCACCCTGCCGGGACAGGGGCGGGAGCAGTACTTC | CASTLPGQGREQYF
TRBD1 | TRBJ2-5 | - | TRBV3-1/TRBV3-2 | TGTGCCAGCAGCCTGACAGGGGGAGACGGAGAGACCCAGTACTTC | CASSLTGGDGETQYF
TRBD1 | TRBJ1-2 | - | TRBV29-1 | TGCAGCGTTGAGGGACAGGGAAATGGCTACACCTTC | CSVEGQGNGYTF
- | TRBJ2-2 | - | TRBV11-2 | TGTGCCAGCAGCTCTCAGGGGACCGGGGAGCTGTTTTTT | CASSSQGTGELFF
TRBD1 | TRBJ1-6 | once | TRBV2 | TGTGCCAGCAGTTCCTCAGGACAGGGCACTGGTTCACCCCTCCACTTT | CASSSSGQGTGSPLHF
- | TRBJ2-1 | - | TRBV15 | TGTGCCACCAGCAGAGATGGGCAGGCCCACAATGAGCAGTTCTTC | CATSRDGQAHNEQFF
TRBD1 | TRBJ2-1 | - | TRBV28 | TGTGCCAGCAGTTTGCGGGGAGACAGGGGCAATGAGCAGTTCTTC | CASSLRGDRGNEQFF
TRBD1 | TRBJ2-3 | - | TRBV18 | TGTGCCAGCTCACCGAGTACAGGGGGCACAGATACGCAGTATTTT | CASSPSTGGTDTQYF
TRBD1 | TRBJ2-1 | - | TRBV5-6 | TGTGCCAGCCGGAAAGGGACAGGGACCTACAATGAGCAGTTCTTC | CASRKGTGTYNEQFF
TRBD1 | TRBJ1-2 | - | TRBV5-1 | TGCGCCAGCAGCGGGGGACAGCTCTATGGCTACACCTTC | CASSGGQLYGYTF
- | TRBJ1-3 | - | TRBV30 | TGTGCCTGGAACAGATTCTCTGGAAACACCATATATTTT | CAWNRFSGNTIYF
TRBD2 | TRBJ2-3 | - | TRBV7-8 | TGTGCCAGCAGCTTATTGGCGGCGGGGGGGCTCGCAGATACGCAGTATTTT | CASSLLAAGGLADTQYF
- | TRBJ2-2 | once | TRBV10-3 | TGTGCCATCAGTGAGTTCGGGGTTCGGACCGGGGAGCTGTTTTTT | CAISEFGVRTGELFF
- | TRBJ1-5 | - | TRBV28 | TGTGCCAGCAGTTTAGTCGATCAGCCCCAGCATTTT | CASSLVDQPQHF
- | TRBJ1-2 | - | TRBV14 | TGTGCCAGCAGCCAAGATCTTCAGATATATGGCTACACCTTC | CASSQDLQIYGYTF
- | TRBJ1-1 | - | TRBV12-3/TRBV12-4 | TGTGCCAGCAGTTTCCAGGCTAACACTGAAGCTTTCTTT | CASSFQANTEAFF
TRBD1 | TRBJ2-5 | - | TRBV6-5 | TGTGCCAGCAGCCTCGGACAGGTTAAGACCCAGTACTTC | CASSLGQVKTQYF
TRBD1 | TRBJ1-2 | - | TRBV6-5 | TGTGCCAGCAGACCCTGGACAGGGGTTGGCTACACCTTC | CASRPWTGVGYTF
- | TRBJ1-2 | - | TRBV30 | TGTGCCTGGAGAATCTCGGCAGGGATCTTTAACTATGGCTACACCTTC | CAWRISAGIFNYGYTF
- | TRBJ1-5 | - | TRBV27 | TGTGCCAGCGGGCAGGGTTTCAATCAGCCCCAGCATTTT | CASGQGFNQPQHF
TRBD1 | TRBJ1-2 | - | TRBV2 | TGTGCCAGCAGTGGATTCACAGGGGGCGCTAACTATGGCTACACCTTC | CASSGFTGGANYGYTF
- | TRBJ1-6 | - | TRBV9 | TGTGCCAGCAGCGTACAACCGGACAGCAATTCACCCCTCCACTTT | CASSVQPDSNSPLHF
TRBD2 | TRBJ2-7 | - | TRBV29-1 | TGCAGCGTTGTTGGCCTAGCGGGGGGCGAGCAGTACTTC | CSVVGLAGGEQYF
TRBD2 | TRBJ2-7 | - | TRBV7-3 | TGTGCCAGCAGCGCCACCGGGACTAGCTCCGGCGAGCAGTACTTC | CASSATGTSSGEQYF
- | TRBJ1-1 | - | TRBV18 | TGTGCCAGCTCACCTTACAGGGAGAGCACTGAAGCTTTCTTT | CASSPYRESTEAFF
TRBD1 | TRBJ2-1 | - | TRBV13 | TGTGCCAGCAGCTCGGCCTCCGGGACAGGGGCCTACAATGAGCAGTTCTTC | CASSSASGTGAYNEQFF
TRBD1 | TRBJ1-1 | once | TRBV5-8 | TGTGCCAGCAGCTTGCCAGGGGGGATGAACACTGAAGCTTTCTTT | CASSLPGGMNTEAFF